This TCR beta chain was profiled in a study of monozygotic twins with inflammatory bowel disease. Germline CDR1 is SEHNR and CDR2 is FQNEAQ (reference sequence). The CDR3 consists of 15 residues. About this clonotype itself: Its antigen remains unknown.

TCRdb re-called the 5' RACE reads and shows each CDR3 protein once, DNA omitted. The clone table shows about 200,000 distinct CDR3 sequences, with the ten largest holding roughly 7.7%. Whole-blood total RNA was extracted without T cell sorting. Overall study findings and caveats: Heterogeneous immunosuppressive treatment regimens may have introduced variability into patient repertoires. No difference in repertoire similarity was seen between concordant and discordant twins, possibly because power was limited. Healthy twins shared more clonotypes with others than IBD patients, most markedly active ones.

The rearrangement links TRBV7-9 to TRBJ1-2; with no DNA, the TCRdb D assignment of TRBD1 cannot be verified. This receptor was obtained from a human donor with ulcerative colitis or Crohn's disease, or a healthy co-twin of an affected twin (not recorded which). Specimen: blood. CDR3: CASSLGDRTGYGYTF.